What follows are 19 T cell receptor beta chains derived from one specimen sequenced in a study of T cell changes during pregnancy in multiple sclerosis. The table came from immunoSEQ multiplex PCR; TCRdb's copy has only in-frame clones and leaves some out. The table has about 46,000 clones, 94% seen once. The sample in question was CD8+ T cells from peripheral blood mononuclear cells, obtained in the first trimester of pregnancy. These receptors were taken from a female donor with multiple sclerosis, enrolled in a pregnancy study.

V gene TRBV15 combines with J gene TRBJ2-5, with 8 bases that match TRBD1. With 4 bases clipped from V and 5 bases from J, the junction kept 6 bases outside the gene matches. There are 14 residues in the CDR3. Germline V lookup: CDR1 LNHNV, CDR2 YYDKDF (reference sequence). CDR3 residues: CATSMDRAAETQYF. CDR3 nucleotide sequence: TGTGCCACCAGCATGGACAGGGCCGCGGAGACCCAGTACTTC.

V usage is TRBV4-2 and J usage is TRBJ2-7; 9 nucleotides line up with TRBD2. Trimming at V came to 5 bases and at J to 6 bases, leaving 14 bases not matched to a gene. The CDR3 covers 16 residues. CDR1 and CDR2 from the germline V gene are LGHNA and YNFKEQ. Here the CDR3 reads CASSGQRRGLAAEQYF. CDR3 coding DNA: TGTGCCAGCAGCGGCCAACGCCGGGGACTAGCCGCCGAGCAGTACTTC.

This chain connects TRBV19 to TRBJ2-5, with TRBD2 matching 13 bases. There are 19 residues in the CDR3. Per germline, CDR1 LNHDA and CDR2 SQIVND (reference sequence). J gave up 3 bases and V 5 bases, and 15 bases lay outside the gene matches. The CDR3 loop reads CASSPFPGLAGRIEETQYF. The CDR3 DNA follows: TGTGCCAGTAGTCCCTTCCCGGGACTAGCGGGAAGGATTGAAGAGACCCAGTACTTC.

In the case of this clone: At one boundary the junction diverges from the germline segment, which might be a read error. The rearrangement links TRBV29-1 to TRBJ2-2; D is perhaps TRBD2 (5 bases). Germline loops: CDR1 SQVTM, CDR2 ANQGSEA. The CDR3 has 15 residues. The CDR3 DNA sequence: TGCAGCGTTGGAGGAGAGCGCCAGAGGCACCGGGGAGCTGTTTTT. Translated, it gives CSVGGERQRHRGAVF.

Here the CDR3 DNA reads TGTGCCAGCAGCTTAATAACAGGGGACGAAGCTTTCTTT. Its translation is CASSLITGDEAFF. The chain combines TRBV7-3 with TRBJ1-1, with 7 bases lining up with TRBD1. Losses at the gene ends were 1 base for V and 8 bases for J; bases not matched to a gene: 4. Germline CDR1 and CDR2: SGHTA and FQGTGA. This CDR3 has 13 amino acids. Using reference TRBV7-3 and TRBJ1-1 for the parts outside the CDR3, the full variable domain is GAGVSQTPSNKVTEKGKYVELRCDPISGHTALYWYRQSLGQGPEFLIYFQGTGAADDSGLPNDRFFAVRPEGSVSTLKIQRTERGDSAVYLCASSLITGDEAFFGQGTRLTVV.

The chain is built from TRBV9 and TRBJ2-1; 8 bases line up with TRBD2. Germline CDR1 is SGDLS and CDR2 is YYNGEE. Germline trimming cut 5 bases from V and 9 bases from J; bases unmatched to any gene: 10. This CDR3 comprises 14 residues. The CDR3 loop is CASSDGLAGGEQFF. CDR3 nucleotides: TGTGCCAGCAGTGACGGACTAGCAGGCGGTGAGCAGTTCTTC.

The chain employs TRBV4-1 and TRBJ2-7; TRBD2 matches at 8 bases. The J segment lost 2 bases and the V segment lost 3 bases, leaving 9 bases of the junction unmatched. The CDR3 loop spans 16 amino acids. CDR1 is MGHRA, CDR2 YSYEKL, per germline. The CDR3 loop reads CASSQDQAGGTYEQYF. In DNA, the CDR3 is TGCGCCAGCAGCCAGGATCAGGCGGGGGGTACCTACGAGCAGTACTTC.

The gene calls are TRBV4-1 and TRBJ2-1; 7 bases match TRBD2. The V and J ends lost 1 base and 1 base, in that order; junction bases with no gene match: 7. CDR1 is MGHRA, CDR2 YSYEKL, per germline. The CDR3 sequence is 17 residues long. The CDR3 DNA sequence: TGCGCCAGCAGCCAAGTAGCGGGTGCCCTATCCTACAATGAGCAGTTCTTC. This codes for CASSQVAGALSYNEQFF.

As regards this clone: One end of the junction varies from germline; a read error may be responsible. V is TRBV6-6 and J is TRBJ2-7, with no clear D. The CDR3 has 13 amino acids. Germline-derived CDR1 and CDR2 are MNHNY and SVGAGI (reference sequence). In nucleotides, the CDR3 is TGTGCCAGCAGTGACTCAGAGCCCTACGAGCAGTACTTC. Its protein product is CASSDSEPYEQYF.

This chain uses TRBV30 with TRBJ2-3; 10 nucleotides match TRBD1. CDR1 is GTSNPN and CDR2 is SVGIG in the germline V gene (reference sequence). With V trimmed by 3 bases and J by 3 bases, 3 bases remained unmatched. The CDR3 covers 14 residues. CDR3 sequence reads: CAWRTGGWTDTQYF. DNA for the CDR3: TGTGCCTGGAGGACAGGGGGCTGGACAGATACGCAGTATTTT.

The chain carries TRBV11-1 and TRBJ2-1; TRBD1 might be the D (5 bases). Trimming stripped 3 bases from V and 6 bases from J, with 15 bases between. This CDR3 comprises 15 residues. Germline-derived CDR1 and CDR2 are SGHAT and FQDESV (reference sequence). The CDR3 sequence is CASSFGREGVNEQFF. CDR3 in DNA: TGTGCCAGCAGCTTCGGCAGGGAAGGAGTCAATGAGCAGTTCTTC.

Here the CDR3 DNA reads TGTGCCAGCAGCTTGTCACAGTTACAAGAGACCCAGTACTTC. Its translation is CASSLSQLQETQYF. V gene TRBV13 combines with J gene TRBJ2-5; D is undetermined. Germline loops: CDR1 PRHDT, CDR2 FYEKMQ (reference sequence). The V and J ends lost 3 bases and 2 bases respectively, with 10 bases between them. The CDR3 has 14 residues.

The chain links TRBV6-5 to TRBJ1-1; D not resolved. Germline V gives CDR1 MNHEY, CDR2 SVGAGI. The CDR3 consists of 13 residues. V was cut by 2 bases and J by 4 bases, with 8 bases left in between. The CDR3 region is CASSYGEGTEAFF. As DNA, the CDR3 is TGTGCCAGCAGTTACGGGGAGGGCACTGAAGCTTTCTTT.

The V and J genes are TRBV9 and TRBJ2-2; TRBD1 is a possible D gene (7 bases). V was cut by 1 base and J by 3 bases, with 19 bases left in between. This CDR3 spans 18 amino acids. Germline values: CDR1 SGDLS, CDR2 YYNGEE. As DNA, the CDR3 is TGTGCCAGCAGCGTAATGCGGGACAGATCGATACACACCGGGGAGCTGTTTTTT. It yields the protein CASSVMRDRSIHTGELFF.

The chain is built from TRBV13 and TRBJ2-1, with a tentative D call TRBD2 (6 bases). The V gene lost 5 bases and the J gene lost 4 bases, with 15 bases spanning the gap. In germline, CDR1 is PRHDT, CDR2 FYEKMQ (reference sequence). The CDR3 totals 15 residues. This chain's CDR3 is CASSGVGGTYNEQFF. In nucleotides, the CDR3 is TGTGCCAGCAGCGGGGTTGGGGGGACTTACAATGAGCAGTTCTTC.

This chain joins TRBV6-5 and TRBJ1-1, with unresolved D. CDR3 length: 14 amino acids. The V gene's germline CDR1 is MNHEY and CDR2 SVGAGI. The V end lost 0 bases, the J end lost 3 bases, and 8 bases lay between the germline ends. The CDR3 bases are TGTGCCAGCAGTTACTCGGAACTAGACACTGAAGCTTTCTTT. Translation: CASSYSELDTEAFF.

This clone was observed a single time. The chain combines TRBV5-1 with TRBJ1-2; 7 bases match TRBD1. The CDR3 extends over 14 amino acids. The ends lost 4 bases at V and 2 bases at J; junction bases unmatched: 5. From germline, CDR1 is SGHRS and CDR2 YFSETQ. The CDR3 protein is CASSPRGQNYGYTF. Written as DNA, the CDR3 is TGCGCCAGCAGCCCCCGGGGACAGAACTATGGCTACACCTTC.

The chain recombines TRBV23-1 with TRBJ1-4; no clear D gene. TRBV23-1 has ORF status, its function being uncertain. V was shortened by 4 bases and J by 10 bases, with 25 bases between the two germline ends. This CDR3 is built from 17 residues. CDR3 protein: CASSRLPMTPTVRKLFF. The CDR3 DNA follows: TGCGCCAGCAGTCGATTACCTATGACACCCACGGTCAGAAAACTGTTTTTT.

The rearrangement joins TRBV13 to TRBJ1-4; 8 positions match TRBD1. J gave up 0 bases and V 5 bases, and 11 bases lay outside the gene matches. Germline values: CDR1 PRHDT, CDR2 FYEKMQ (reference sequence). The CDR3 contains 18 residues. As DNA, the CDR3 is TGTGCCAGCAGCGTGTATGGGGGACAGGCCGCAACTAATGAAAAACTGTTTTTT. Residues: CASSVYGGQAATNEKLFF.